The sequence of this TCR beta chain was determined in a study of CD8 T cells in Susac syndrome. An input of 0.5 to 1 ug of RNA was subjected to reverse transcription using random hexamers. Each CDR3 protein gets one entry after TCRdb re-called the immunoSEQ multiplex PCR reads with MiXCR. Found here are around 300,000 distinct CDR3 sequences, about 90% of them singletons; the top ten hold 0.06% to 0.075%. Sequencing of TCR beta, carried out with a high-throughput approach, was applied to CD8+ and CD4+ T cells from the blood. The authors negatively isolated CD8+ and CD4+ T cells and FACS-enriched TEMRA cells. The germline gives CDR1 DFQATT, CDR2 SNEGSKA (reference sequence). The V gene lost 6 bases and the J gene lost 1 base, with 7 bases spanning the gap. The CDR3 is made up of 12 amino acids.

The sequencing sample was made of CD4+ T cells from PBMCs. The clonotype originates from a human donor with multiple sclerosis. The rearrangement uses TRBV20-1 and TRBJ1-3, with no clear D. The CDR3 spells CSAPASGNTIYF. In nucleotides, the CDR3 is TGCAGTGCGCCAGCTTCTGGAAACACCATATATTTT.